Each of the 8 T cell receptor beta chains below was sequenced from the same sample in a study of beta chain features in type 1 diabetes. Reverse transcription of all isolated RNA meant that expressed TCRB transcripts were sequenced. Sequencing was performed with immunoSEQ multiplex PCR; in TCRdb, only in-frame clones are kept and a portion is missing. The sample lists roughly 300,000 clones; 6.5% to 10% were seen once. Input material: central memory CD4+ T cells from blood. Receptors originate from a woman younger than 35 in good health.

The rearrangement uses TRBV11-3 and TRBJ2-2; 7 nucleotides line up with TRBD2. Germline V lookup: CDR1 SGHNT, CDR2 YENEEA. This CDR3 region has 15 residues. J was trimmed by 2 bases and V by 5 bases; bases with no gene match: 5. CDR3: CASSVSGLNTGELFF. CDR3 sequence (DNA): TGTGCCAGCAGCGTCTCGGGACTAAACACCGGGGAGCTGTTTTTT.

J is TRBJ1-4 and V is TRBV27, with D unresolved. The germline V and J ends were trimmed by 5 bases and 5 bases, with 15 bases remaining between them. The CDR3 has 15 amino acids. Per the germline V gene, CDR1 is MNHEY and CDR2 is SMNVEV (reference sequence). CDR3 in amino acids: CASSTKYRENEKLFF. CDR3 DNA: TGTGCCAGCAGTACCAAATACCGGGAGAATGAAAAACTGTTTTTT.

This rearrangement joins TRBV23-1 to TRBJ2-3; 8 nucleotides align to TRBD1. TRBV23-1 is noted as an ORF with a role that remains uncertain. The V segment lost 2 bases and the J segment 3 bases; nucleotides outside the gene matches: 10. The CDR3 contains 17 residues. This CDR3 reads CASSQALYRGSTDTQYF. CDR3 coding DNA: TGCGCCAGCAGTCAAGCCCTCTACAGGGGGAGTACAGATACGCAGTATTTT.

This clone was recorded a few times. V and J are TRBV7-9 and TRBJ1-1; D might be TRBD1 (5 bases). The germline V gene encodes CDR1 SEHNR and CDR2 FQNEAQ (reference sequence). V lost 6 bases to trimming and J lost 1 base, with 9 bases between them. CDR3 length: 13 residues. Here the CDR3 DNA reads TGTGCCAGCAGATATCAGGGGAACACTGAAGCTTTCTTT. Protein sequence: CASRYQGNTEAFF. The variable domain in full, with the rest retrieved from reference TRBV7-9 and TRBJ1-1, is DTGVSQNPRHKITKRGQNVTFRCDPISEHNRLYWYRQTLGQGPEFLTYFQNEAQLEKSRLLSDRFSAERPKGSFSTLEIQRTEQGDSAMYLCASRYQGNTEAFFGQGTRLTVV.

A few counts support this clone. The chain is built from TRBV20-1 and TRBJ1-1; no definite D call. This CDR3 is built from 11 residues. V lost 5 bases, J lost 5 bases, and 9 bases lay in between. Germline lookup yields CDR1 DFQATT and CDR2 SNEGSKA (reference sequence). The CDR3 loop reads CSALLRTEAFF. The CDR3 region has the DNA TGCAGTGCTCTCTTAAGGACTGAAGCTTTCTTT.

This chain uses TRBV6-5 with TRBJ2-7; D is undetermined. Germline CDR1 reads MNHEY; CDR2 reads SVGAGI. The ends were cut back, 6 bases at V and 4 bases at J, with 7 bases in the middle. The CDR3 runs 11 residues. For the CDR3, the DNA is TGTGCCAGCAGAACTGTATACGAGCAGTACTTC. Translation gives CASRTVYEQYF.

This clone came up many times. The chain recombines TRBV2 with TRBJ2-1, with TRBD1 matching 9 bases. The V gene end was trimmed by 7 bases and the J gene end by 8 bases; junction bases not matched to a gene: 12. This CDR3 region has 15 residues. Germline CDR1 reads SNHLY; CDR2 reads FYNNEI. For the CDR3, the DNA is TGTGCCAGCACCCAAACCCGGACAGGGGTTCATGAGCAGTTCTTC. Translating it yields CASTQTRTGVHEQFF.

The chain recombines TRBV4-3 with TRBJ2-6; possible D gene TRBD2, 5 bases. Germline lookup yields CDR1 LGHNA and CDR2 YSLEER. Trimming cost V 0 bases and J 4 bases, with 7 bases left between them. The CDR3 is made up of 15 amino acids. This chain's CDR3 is CASSQDRGGANVLTF. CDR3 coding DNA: TGCGCCAGCAGCCAAGATCGGGGAGGGGCCAACGTCCTGACTTTC.